This T cell receptor (beta chain) was identified in a study of cytomegalovirus exposure and HLA in healthy donors. The primer mix had 60 Vbeta and 13 Jbeta primers. This table comes from immunoSEQ multiplex PCR, and its TCRdb copy is limited to in-frame clones, with some not included. This table holds around 170,000 clones, 84% found once. The V gene lost 6 bases and the J gene lost 5 bases, with 10 bases spanning the gap. The length of the CDR3 is 11 residues. Germline loops: CDR1 SQVTM, CDR2 ANQGSEA. With respect to this clone: Antigen specificity is unknown.

Study-wide results and limits: Listed as cytomegalovirus-associated were roughly 180 TCR beta chains. It was confirmed in vitro that a few of the CMV-associated chains were specific for CMV antigens.

Input material: PBMCs. This chain uses TRBV29-1 with TRBJ1-1; weak D call: TRBD1 (5 bases). This TCR came from a boy younger than 10 in good health and CMV-seronegative. CDR3 sequence: CSVSGGTEAFF. The DNA for the CDR3 is TGCAGCGTCTCGGGGGGTACTGAAGCTTTCTTT.